This T cell receptor (beta chain) was obtained from a study of shared clonotypes between healthy human individuals. Trimming left V 5 bases short and J 4 bases short, with 8 bases between. The CDR3 has 12 amino acids. Germline V gives CDR1 SGHTS, CDR2 YDEGEE. As concerns this clone: Its antigen is still unknown.

General study findings and limits: Clonotype sharing across a few donors was observed for around 4.5% of naive CD4 clonotypes.

The genomic DNA of each subset was split evenly across several immunoSEQ plates. Sorted-subset replicate PCRs used roughly 180 ng DNA, about 30,000 T cell genomes. Assay used: immunoSEQ multiplex PCR; TCRdb lists only in-frame clones, some missing. Of some 2,000,000 clones listed, approximately 95% are singletons. Sequencing was carried out using naive CD4+ T cells sorted from blood. This sample's subset: CD45RA+ positively selected. This clonotype was sampled from a man between 18 and 35 years old in good health. The chain recombines TRBV5-8 with TRBJ2-3; D uncertain. This chain's CDR3 is CASRILPDTQYF. CDR3 bases: TGTGCCAGCAGGATTCTTCCAGATACGCAGTATTTT.